These 3 T cell receptor beta chains were sequenced from one sample in a study of response to subunit inactivated influenza vaccine (dated by TCRdb to the late 2010s). Library preparation used RT-PCR. Sequencing instrument: Illumina HiSeq 2500. TCRdb passed the public sequencing reads through fastp at Q25 and MiXCR, retaining productive beta sequences. Duplicate CDR3 protein sequences are folded into a single record with the most common DNA and genes. This sample has fewer than 600,000 distinct CDR3 sequences in its table, and roughly 7.6% of those were observed once. The ten most abundant clones make up around 12% of the sample. Sample: PBMCs from blood, taken 23 to 25 months after vaccination. These receptor sequences come from a man between 50 and 69 years old who received an inactivated influenza vaccine. Donor details come from another sample of the same person, matched by shared clones.

This clonotype was seen only a few times. The V call is TRBV30, the J call TRBJ2-5; D gene unclear. Per the germline V gene, CDR1 is GTSNPN and CDR2 is SVGIG (reference sequence). Trimming removed 2 bases at V and 7 bases at J, with 14 bases between. This CDR3 is built from 13 residues. The CDR3 loop reads CAWSTPSELTQYF. The CDR3, as DNA: TGTGCCTGGAGTACCCCCAGCGAGCTGACCCAGTACTTC.

A few counts support this clonotype. DNA for the CDR3: TGCAGTGCTAGTCCGGGACAGGGGATTTGGTATGGCTACACCTTC. Translating gives CSASPGQGIWYGYTF. This chain uses TRBV20-1 with TRBJ1-2, with 10 bases that match TRBD1. This CDR3 is 15 amino acids long. Germline CDR1 reads DFQATT; CDR2 reads SNEGSKA (reference sequence). V lost 3 bases and J lost 5; bases outside the gene matches: 9.

This clonotype was seen more than once but under ten times. V gene TRBV12-3 or TRBV12-4 combines with J gene TRBJ2-7, with TRBD1 as a possible D gene (6 bases). V was cut by 4 bases and J by 4 bases, with 14 bases left in between. This CDR3 is built from 14 residues. In DNA form, the CDR3 reads TGTGCCAGCAGTTCTAGTCACAGGGTGTACGAGCAGTACTTC. Translating gives CASSSSHRVYEQYF.